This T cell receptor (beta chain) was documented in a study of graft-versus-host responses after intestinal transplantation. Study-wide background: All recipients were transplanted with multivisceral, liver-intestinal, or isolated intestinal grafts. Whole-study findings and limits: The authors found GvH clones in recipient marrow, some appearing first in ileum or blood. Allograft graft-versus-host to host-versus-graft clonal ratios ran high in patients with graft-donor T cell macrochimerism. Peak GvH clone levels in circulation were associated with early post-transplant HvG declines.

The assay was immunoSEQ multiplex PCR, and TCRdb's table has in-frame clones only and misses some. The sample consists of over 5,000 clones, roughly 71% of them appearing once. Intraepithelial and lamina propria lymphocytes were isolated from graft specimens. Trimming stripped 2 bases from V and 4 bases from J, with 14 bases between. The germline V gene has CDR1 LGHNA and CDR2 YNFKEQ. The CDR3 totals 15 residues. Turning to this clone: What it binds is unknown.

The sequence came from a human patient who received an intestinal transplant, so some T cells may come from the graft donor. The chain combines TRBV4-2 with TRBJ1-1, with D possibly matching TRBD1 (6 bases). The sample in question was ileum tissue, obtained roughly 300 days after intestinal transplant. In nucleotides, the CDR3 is TGTGCCAGCAGCCAAAAAAGCGGGGGGGCCACTGAAGCTTTCTTT. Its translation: CASSQKSGGATEAFF.